Following are 27 T cell receptor beta chains from one sample sequenced in a study of response to subunit inactivated influenza vaccine. TCRdb re-analysed the RT-PCR reads in MiXCR, keeping a single row per CDR3 protein. The sample holds roughly 460,000 distinct CDR3 sequences, 10% to 11% seen once. Sequences were derived from PBMCs from blood, sampled more than 35 days after vaccination. These TCRs come from a man aged 50 or older who received an inactivated influenza vaccine.

The chain has TRBV15 and TRBJ2-7; D possibly uses TRBD1 or TRBD2 (5 bases each). CDR1 LNHNV and CDR2 YYDKDF come from the germline V gene (reference sequence). V was pared by 3 bases and J by 1 base, with 13 bases between. The CDR3 is made up of 15 amino acids. The CDR3 DNA reads as TGTGCCACCAGCAGGGGACCCACCCATTCCTACGAGCAGTACTTC. Its translation is CATSRGPTHSYEQYF.

This clonotype was counted at least ten times. The chain recombines TRBV5-6 with TRBJ2-7, with D perhaps TRBD2 (6 bases). The CDR3 length is 15 residues. The V gene's germline CDR1 is SGHDT and CDR2 YYEEEE. Trimming shortened V by 0 bases and J by 3 bases, and 13 bases separated the two germline ends. CDR3: CASSLGGLGYYEQYF. DNA of the CDR3: TGTGCCAGCAGCTTGGGGGGACTGGGCTACTACGAGCAGTACTTC.

This clonotype was seen only a few times. This chain links TRBV6-1 with TRBJ1-5; D ambiguous. Trimming removed 6 bases at V and 0 bases at J, with 9 bases between. There are 14 residues in the CDR3. Germline V gene lookup returns CDR1 MNHNS and CDR2 SASEGT. DNA for the CDR3: TGTGCCAGCAGCTCGGTCGGTAGCAATCAGCCCCAGCATTTT. Its protein product is CASSSVGSNQPQHF.

The table lists this clonotype with a few counts. The chain uses TRBV4-1 and TRBJ1-5; possibly TRBD1 for D (6 bases). V was trimmed by 0 bases and J by 3 bases, leaving 9 bases between them. Looked up from germline, CDR1 is MGHRA and CDR2 is YSYEKL. The CDR3 is 15 amino acids. In nucleotides, the CDR3 is TGCGCCAGCAGCCAAGAGAGGGGGGCCAATCAGCCCCAGCATTTT. Translated: CASSQERGANQPQHF.

The sample holds a few counts of this clonotype. The chain employs TRBV11-2 and TRBJ2-4; a possible D gene is TRBD2 (6 bases). Trimming removed 4 bases at V and 7 bases at J, with 20 bases between. The V gene's germline CDR1 is SGHAT and CDR2 FQNNGV. The length of the CDR3 is 16 residues. This CDR3 reads CASSSTVGPRGNIQYF. The DNA for the CDR3 is TGTGCCAGCAGCTCAACGGTTGGGCCCCGGGGGAACATTCAGTACTTC.

CDR3 in amino acids: CSAPGELSKNIQYF. The CDR3 DNA sequence: TGCAGTGCCCCGGGCGAACTCTCCAAAAACATTCAGTACTTC. The chain couples TRBV20-1 to TRBJ2-4; D not resolved. The germline V gene encodes CDR1 DFQATT and CDR2 SNEGSKA (reference sequence). V lost 6 bases, J lost 2 bases, and 14 bases lay in between. This CDR3 comprises 14 residues.

This clonotype has a handful of counts. The chain joins TRBV7-2 to TRBJ2-7; weak D call: TRBD2 (5 bases). Germline V gene lookup returns CDR1 SGHTA and CDR2 FQGNSA. The CDR3 spans 13 residues. V shed 8 bases and J shed 3 bases, with 14 bases lying between them. The CDR3 sequence is CASLGSGGYEQYF. CDR3 DNA sequence: TGTGCCAGCCTCGGCAGCGGCGGCTACGAGCAGTACTTC. Combining the CDR3 with reference TRBV7-2 and TRBJ2-7 gives the whole variable domain GAGVSQSPSNKVTEKGKDVELRCDPISGHTALYWYRQSLGQGLEFLIYFQGNSAPDKSGLPSDRFSAERTGGSVSTLTIQRTQQEDSAVYLCASLGSGGYEQYFGPGTRLTVT.

The rearrangement joins TRBV12-3 or TRBV12-4 to TRBJ2-5; 8 nucleotides align to TRBD2. CDR3 size: 17 residues. The trim removed 5 bases at V and 4 bases at J, leaving 15 bases unmatched. The CDR3 loop reads CASSEGRGGPSGETQYF. The CDR3 DNA sequence: TGTGCCAGCAGTGAAGGCCGGGGGGGACCTTCGGGAGAGACCCAGTACTTC.

This clonotype was recorded many times. V is TRBV6-1 and J is TRBJ2-7; D perhaps matches TRBD1 (6 bases). Germline CDR1 reads MNHNS; CDR2 reads SASEGT. The CDR3 runs to 15 residues. Trimming stripped 0 bases from V and 0 bases from J, with 9 bases between. CDR3 coding DNA: TGTGCCAGCAGTGAAGCGGGGGCCAACTCCTACGAGCAGTACTTC. Its protein product is CASSEAGANSYEQYF.

This sequence joins TRBV12-3 or TRBV12-4 and TRBJ2-5; perhaps D is TRBD1 or TRBD2 (5 bases each). The CDR3 is 16 amino acids. Trimming took 1 base from V and 5 from J, leaving 17 bases between them. CDR3 sequence reads: CASSLVLRGWGETQYF. The CDR3 nucleotides read TGTGCCAGCAGTTTAGTACTTCGGGGCTGGGGGGAGACCCAGTACTTC.

This chain links TRBV10-3 with TRBJ2-3; maybe TRBD2 (5 bases). The V gene's germline CDR1 is ENHRY and CDR2 SYGVKD. The ends were cut back, 8 bases at V and 1 base at J, with 10 bases in the middle. The CDR3 has 13 amino acids. CDR3 sequence: CAIGVEGTDTQYF. The CDR3 DNA reads TGTGCCATCGGTGTGGAGGGCACAGATACGCAGTATTTT.

This chain joins TRBV5-1 and TRBJ2-2, with a tentative D call TRBD1 (6 bases). V was shortened by 4 bases and J by 5 bases, with 15 bases between the two germline ends. The CDR3 sequence is 15 residues long. CDR1 is SGHRS, CDR2 YFSETQ, per germline. CDR3 protein: CASSTDMTGTGELFF. The CDR3 DNA reads as TGCGCCAGCAGCACGGACATGACAGGAACCGGGGAGCTGTTTTTT.

V is TRBV12-3 or TRBV12-4 and J is TRBJ2-3, with D possibly TRBD1 on 5 matching bases. The CDR3 is 14 residues long. Trimming removed 6 bases at V and 2 bases at J, with 12 bases between. Here the CDR3 reads CASSLVDTTDTQYF. Written as DNA, the CDR3 is TGTGCCAGCAGCCTTGTGGACACCACAGATACGCAGTATTTT.

This clonotype was seen a handful of times. V and J are TRBV7-2 and TRBJ2-5; 8 bases match TRBD2. The germline V gene has CDR1 SGHTA and CDR2 FQGNSA. This CDR3 contains 15 residues. With 2 bases clipped from V and 5 bases from J, the junction kept 7 bases outside the gene matches. The CDR3 DNA is TGTGCCAGCAGCTTAAGTGGACTAGCACTTGAGACCCAGTACTTC. It yields the protein CASSLSGLALETQYF.

The chain uses TRBV7-9 and TRBJ2-1; 10 positions agree with TRBD1. This CDR3 comprises 15 residues. Germline trimming cut 5 bases from V and 6 bases from J; bases unmatched to any gene: 7. Germline loops: CDR1 SEHNR, CDR2 FQNEAQ (reference sequence). The CDR3 protein is CASSDTGQGGNEQFF. The CDR3, as DNA: TGTGCCAGCAGCGACACCGGACAGGGGGGCAATGAGCAGTTCTTC.

This clonotype was seen only a few times. This chain joins TRBV24-1 and TRBJ2-5; 10 bases are a match to TRBD1. This CDR3 region has 15 residues. V was clipped by 3 bases and J by 7 bases; unmatched bases: 7. The germline gives CDR1 KGHDR, CDR2 SFDVKD. This CDR3 reads CATSDAGTGVLTQYF. In DNA, the CDR3 is TGTGCCACCAGTGATGCCGGGACAGGGGTCCTGACCCAGTACTTC.

The chain uses TRBV28 and TRBJ2-7, with TRBD1 matching 8 bases. CDR1 and CDR2 from the germline V gene are MDHEN and SYDVKM. Trimming cost V 10 bases and J 0 bases; bases outside gene matches: 5. The CDR3 length is 13 residues. This chain's CDR3 is CATGTGSSYEQYF. The CDR3, as DNA: TGTGCCACCGGGACAGGCAGCTCCTACGAGCAGTACTTC.

This clonotype was picked up a small number of times. This rearrangement joins TRBV11-2 to TRBJ2-7; no clear D gene. The germline V and J ends were trimmed by 3 bases and 12 bases, with 12 bases remaining between them. CDR3 length equals 11 residues. The V gene's germline CDR1 is SGHAT and CDR2 FQNNGV. The chain's CDR3 is CASSFSTVVYF. Here the CDR3 DNA reads TGTGCCAGCAGCTTTTCAACAGTGGTGTACTTC.

The V call is TRBV4-3, the J call TRBJ2-4, with D perhaps matching TRBD1 or TRBD2 (5 bases each). V gave up 0 bases and J gave up 5 bases, with 20 bases separating them. The germline CDR1 and CDR2 sequences are LGHNA and YSLEER. The length of the CDR3 is 18 residues. The CDR3 protein is CASSQDYWTQLGENIQYF. The DNA of the CDR3 is TGCGCCAGCAGCCAAGATTACTGGACCCAATTGGGGGAAAACATTCAGTACTTC.

This rearrangement joins TRBV30 to TRBJ1-1, with D possibly matching TRBD1 (6 bases). V lost 3 bases to trimming and J lost 0 bases, with 11 bases between them. This CDR3 is 14 amino acids long. Germline V gene sequence: CDR1 GTSNPN, CDR2 SVGIG (reference sequence). As DNA, the CDR3 is TGTGCCTGGAGCGTGGACAGCGTGAACACTGAAGCTTTCTTT. Its protein is CAWSVDSVNTEAFF.

In this sample, this clonotype turned up many times. The V and J genes are TRBV28 and TRBJ2-1; D is perhaps TRBD1 (6 bases). This CDR3 is built from 13 residues. From germline, CDR1 is MDHEN and CDR2 SYDVKM. The V end was cut by 2 bases, the J end by 7 bases, with 9 bases between. The CDR3 region is CASSLLGTNEQFF. CDR3 DNA sequence: TGTGCCAGCAGTTTACTAGGGACAAATGAGCAGTTCTTC. The variable domain in full, completed from reference TRBV28 and TRBJ2-1, reads DVKVTQSSRYLVKRTGEKVFLECVQDMDHENMFWYRQDPGLGLRLIYFSYDVKMKEKGDIPEGYSVSREKKERFSLILESASTNQTSMYLCASSLLGTNEQFFGPGTRLTVL.

This clonotype was counted between two and nine times. This chain uses TRBV20-1 with TRBJ2-7; perhaps D is TRBD1 or TRBD2 (6 bases each). The germline V and J ends were trimmed by 8 bases and 3 bases, with 17 bases remaining between them. The CDR3 is made up of 13 amino acids. Germline CDR1 reads DFQATT; CDR2 reads SNEGSKA (reference sequence). Here the CDR3 DNA reads TGCAGTCCTAACAGGGCGGGGTACTACGAGCAGTACTTC. Amino acids: CSPNRAGYYEQYF.

The chain joins TRBV12-3 or TRBV12-4 to TRBJ2-3; no firm D call. This CDR3 is 14 amino acids long. V was pared by 1 base and J by 5 bases, with 10 bases between. CDR3 nucleotides: TGTGCCAGCAGTTTAGACGGCCCGGGAGATACGCAGTATTTT. As protein: CASSLDGPGDTQYF.

This clonotype turned up a few times. This chain connects TRBV6-5 to TRBJ2-2; D gene ambiguous. V was pared by 0 bases and J by 2 bases, with 10 bases between. The CDR3 is made up of 16 amino acids. Looked up from germline, CDR1 is MNHEY and CDR2 is SVGAGI. The CDR3 protein is CASSYSTSGNTGELFF. The CDR3, as DNA: TGTGCCAGCAGTTACTCGACAAGTGGCAACACCGGGGAGCTGTTTTTT.

The chain links TRBV29-1 to TRBJ2-7; perhaps D is TRBD1 or TRBD2 (6 bases each). The CDR3 totals 13 residues. In germline, CDR1 is SQVTM, CDR2 ANQGSEA. V lost 6 bases, J lost 4 bases, and 16 bases lay in between. CDR3: CSVEGHGLYEQYF. The CDR3 nucleotides read TGCAGCGTGGAGGGACACGGGTTATACGAGCAGTACTTC.

The chain is built from TRBV27 and TRBJ2-1, with 13 bases matching TRBD2. The V and J ends lost 4 bases and 4 bases, in that order; junction bases with no gene match: 7. Germline values: CDR1 MNHEY, CDR2 SMNVEV (reference sequence). This CDR3 spans 17 amino acids. The CDR3 here is CASSSGTSGIKYNEQFF. DNA for the CDR3: TGTGCCAGCAGTTCGGGGACTAGCGGGATAAAATACAATGAGCAGTTCTTC.

The sample holds a few counts of this clonotype. The chain carries TRBV6-6 and TRBJ1-1; D uncertain. CDR3 length: 13 amino acids. V lost 4 bases, J lost 4 bases, and 10 bases lay in between. Germline V CDR1 and CDR2: MNHNY, SVGAGI (reference sequence). In nucleotides, the CDR3 is TGTGCCAGCAGTTCCGAACATAGCACTGAAGCTTTCTTT. Amino acid sequence: CASSSEHSTEAFF.